Reported below is one TCR beta chain. TCR alpha and TCR beta cDNA libraries carrying sample barcodes and UMIs were produced by 5'RACE using constant-segment primers. TCRdb re-derived calls from the 5' RACE reads in MiXCR, one entry per CDR3 protein. Found here are roughly 510,000 distinct CDR3 sequences, 15% to 20% of them singletons; the top ten hold roughly 8%. There are 17 residues in the CDR3. The germline V and J ends were trimmed by 0 bases and 0 bases, with 14 bases remaining between them. Per the germline V gene, CDR1 is SGHRS and CDR2 is YFSETQ. This record belongs to a study of T-cell memory formation after mild COVID-19.

The clonotype was recovered from an adult woman who had mild COVID-19 (a few samples of this study predate the infection). Cell type and time point are not known. Sequencing used PBMCs or a T cell subset sorted from them (not recorded which). The rearrangement joins TRBV5-1 to TRBJ2-3, with TRBD2 as a possible D gene (6 bases). The CDR3, as DNA: TGCGCCAGCAGCTTGGAACCGGGACTGGGGAGCACAGATACGCAGTATTTT. Encoded protein: CASSLEPGLGSTDTQYF.